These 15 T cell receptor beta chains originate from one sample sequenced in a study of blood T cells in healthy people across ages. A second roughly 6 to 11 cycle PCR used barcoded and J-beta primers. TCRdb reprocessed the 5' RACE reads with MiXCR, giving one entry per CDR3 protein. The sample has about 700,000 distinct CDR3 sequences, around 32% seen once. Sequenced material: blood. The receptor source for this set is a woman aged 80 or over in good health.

The CDR3, as DNA: TGTGCCAGCAGCGATGACAGGGGGAGGCGCGAGCAGTACTTC. Amino acids: CASSDDRGRREQYF. This sequence joins TRBV3-1 and TRBJ2-5, with 9 bases matching TRBD1. The tail of the sequence fits TRBJ2-7 better, so the J call may be wrong. The length of the CDR3 is 14 residues. From germline, CDR1 is LGHDT and CDR2 YNNKEL (reference sequence).

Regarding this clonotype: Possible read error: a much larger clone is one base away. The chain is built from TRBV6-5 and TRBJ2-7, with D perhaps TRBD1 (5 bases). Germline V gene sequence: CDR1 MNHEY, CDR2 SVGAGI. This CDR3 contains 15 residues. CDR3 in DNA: TGTGCCGGCAGCCAGGACAATGCTGGCTCCTACGAGCAGTACTTC. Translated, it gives CAGSQDNAGSYEQYF.

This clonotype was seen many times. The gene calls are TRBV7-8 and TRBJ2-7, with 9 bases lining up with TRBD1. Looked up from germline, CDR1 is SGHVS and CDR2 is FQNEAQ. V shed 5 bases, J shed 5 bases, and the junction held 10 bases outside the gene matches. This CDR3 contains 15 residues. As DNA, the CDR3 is TGTGCCAGCAGCGCAGCGGGGACAGGGTCTCACGAGCAGTACTTC. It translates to CASSAAGTGSHEQYF.

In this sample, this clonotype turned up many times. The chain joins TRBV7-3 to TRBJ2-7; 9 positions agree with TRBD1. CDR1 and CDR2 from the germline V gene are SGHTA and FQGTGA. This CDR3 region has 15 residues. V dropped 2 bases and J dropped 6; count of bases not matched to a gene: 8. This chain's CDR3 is CASSLLGTGTGEQYF. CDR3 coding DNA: TGTGCCAGCAGCTTACTCGGGACAGGGACGGGCGAGCAGTACTTC.

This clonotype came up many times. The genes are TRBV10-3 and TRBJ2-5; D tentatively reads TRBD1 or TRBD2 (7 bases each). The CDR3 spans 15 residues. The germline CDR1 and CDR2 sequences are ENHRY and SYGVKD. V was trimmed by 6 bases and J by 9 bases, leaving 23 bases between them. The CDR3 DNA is TGTGCCATCAGACCCACCGGGACTACCCAGGGGGCCCAGTACTTC. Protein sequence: CAIRPTGTTQGAQYF.

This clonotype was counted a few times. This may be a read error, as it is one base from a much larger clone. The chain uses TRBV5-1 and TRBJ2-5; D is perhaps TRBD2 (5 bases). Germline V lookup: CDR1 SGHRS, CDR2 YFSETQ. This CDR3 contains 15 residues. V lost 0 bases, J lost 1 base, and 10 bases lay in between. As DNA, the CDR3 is TGCGCCAGCAGCTTGGGGAGGCAGGCCCAAGAGACCCAGTACTTC. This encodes CASSLGRQAQETQYF.

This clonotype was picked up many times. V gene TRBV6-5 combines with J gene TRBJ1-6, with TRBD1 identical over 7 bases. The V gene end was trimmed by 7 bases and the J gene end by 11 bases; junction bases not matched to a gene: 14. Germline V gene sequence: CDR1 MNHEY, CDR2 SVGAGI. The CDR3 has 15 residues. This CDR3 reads CASTIRQGAGTPLHF. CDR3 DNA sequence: TGTGCCAGCACTATAAGACAGGGCGCGGGGACACCCCTCCACTTT.

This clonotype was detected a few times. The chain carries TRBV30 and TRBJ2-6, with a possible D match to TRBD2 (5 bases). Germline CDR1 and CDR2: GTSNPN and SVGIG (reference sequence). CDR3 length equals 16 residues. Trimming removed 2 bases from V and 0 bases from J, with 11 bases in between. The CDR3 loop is CAWSFTGNSGANVLTF. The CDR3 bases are TGTGCCTGGAGTTTCACGGGAAACTCTGGGGCCAACGTCCTGACTTTC.

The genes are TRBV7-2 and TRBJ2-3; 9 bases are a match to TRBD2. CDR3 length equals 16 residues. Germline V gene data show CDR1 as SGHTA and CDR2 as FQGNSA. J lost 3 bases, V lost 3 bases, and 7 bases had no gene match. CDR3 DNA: TGTGCCAGCAGCTTTAGCGGGGGCTTACGAACAGATACGCAGTATTTT. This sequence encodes CASSFSGGLRTDTQYF.

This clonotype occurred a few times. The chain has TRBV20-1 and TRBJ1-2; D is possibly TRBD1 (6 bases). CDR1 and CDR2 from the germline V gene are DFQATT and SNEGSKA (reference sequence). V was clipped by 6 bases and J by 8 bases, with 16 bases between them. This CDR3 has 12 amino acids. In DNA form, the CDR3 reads TGCAGTGCCAAGACAGGCGTTAAGGGCTACACCTTC. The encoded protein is CSAKTGVKGYTF.

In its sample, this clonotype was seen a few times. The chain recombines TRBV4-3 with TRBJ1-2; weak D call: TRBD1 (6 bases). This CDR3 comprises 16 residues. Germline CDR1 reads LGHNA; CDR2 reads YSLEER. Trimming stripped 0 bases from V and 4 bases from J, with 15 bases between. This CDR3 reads CASSQELAGEGYGYTF. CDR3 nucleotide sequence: TGCGCCAGCAGCCAAGAATTGGCAGGGGAAGGCTATGGCTACACCTTC.

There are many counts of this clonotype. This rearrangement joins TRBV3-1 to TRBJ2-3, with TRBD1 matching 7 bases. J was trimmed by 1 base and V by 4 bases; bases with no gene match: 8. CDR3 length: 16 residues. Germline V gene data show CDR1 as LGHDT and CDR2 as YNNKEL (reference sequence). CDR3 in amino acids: CASSRRQGSGTDTQYF. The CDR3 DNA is TGTGCCAGCAGCCGTCGACAGGGATCTGGCACAGATACGCAGTATTTT.

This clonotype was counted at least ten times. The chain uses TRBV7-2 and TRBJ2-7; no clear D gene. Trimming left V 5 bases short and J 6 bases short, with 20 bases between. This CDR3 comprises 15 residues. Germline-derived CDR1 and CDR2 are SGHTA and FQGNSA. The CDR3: CASSPPGLSISEQYF. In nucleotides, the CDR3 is TGTGCCAGCAGCCCCCCAGGTCTCTCCATAAGCGAGCAGTACTTC. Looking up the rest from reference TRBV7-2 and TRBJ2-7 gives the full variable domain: GAGVSQSPSNKVTEKGKDVELRCDPISGHTALYWYRQSLGQGLEFLIYFQGNSAPDKSGLPSDRFSAERTGGSVSTLTIQRTQQEDSAVYLCASSPPGLSISEQYFGPGTRLTVT.

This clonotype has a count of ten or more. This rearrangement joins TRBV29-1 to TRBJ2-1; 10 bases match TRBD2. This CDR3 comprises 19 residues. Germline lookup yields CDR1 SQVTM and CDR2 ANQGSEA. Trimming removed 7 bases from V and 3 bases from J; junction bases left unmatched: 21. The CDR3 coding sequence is TGCAGCGGGGCACTGGACAGGGTCAAGCGGGGGGGCCGCTACAATGAGCAGTTCTTC. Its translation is CSGALDRVKRGGRYNEQFF.

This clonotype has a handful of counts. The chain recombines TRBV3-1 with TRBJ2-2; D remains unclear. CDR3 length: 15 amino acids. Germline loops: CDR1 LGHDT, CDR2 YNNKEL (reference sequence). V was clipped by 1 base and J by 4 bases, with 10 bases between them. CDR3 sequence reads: CASSQGQSSTGELFF. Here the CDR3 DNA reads TGTGCCAGCAGCCAAGGACAATCGTCCACCGGGGAGCTGTTTTTT. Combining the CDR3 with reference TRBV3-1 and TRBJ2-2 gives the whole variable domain DTAVSQTPKYLVTQMGNDKSIKCEQNLGHDTMYWYKQDSKKFLKIMFSYNNKELIINETVPNRFSPKSPDKAHLNLHINSLELGDSAVYFCASSQGQSSTGELFFGEGSRLTVL.